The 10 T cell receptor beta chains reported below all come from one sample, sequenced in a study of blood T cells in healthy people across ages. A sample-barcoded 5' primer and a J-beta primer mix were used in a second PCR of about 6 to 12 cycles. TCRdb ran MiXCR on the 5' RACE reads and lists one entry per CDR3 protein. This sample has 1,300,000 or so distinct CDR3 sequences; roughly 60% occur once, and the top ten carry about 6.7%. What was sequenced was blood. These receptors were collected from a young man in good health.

The CDR3 nucleotides are TGCGCCAGCAGCTTAGGGACTATCCACACAGATACGCAGTATTTT. Its translation: CASSLGTIHTDTQYF. This chain uses TRBV5-1 with TRBJ2-3; 7 nucleotides match TRBD2. CDR1 SGHRS and CDR2 YFSETQ come from the germline V gene. Trimming at V came to 2 bases and at J to 2 bases, leaving 5 bases not matched to a gene. The CDR3 runs to 15 residues.

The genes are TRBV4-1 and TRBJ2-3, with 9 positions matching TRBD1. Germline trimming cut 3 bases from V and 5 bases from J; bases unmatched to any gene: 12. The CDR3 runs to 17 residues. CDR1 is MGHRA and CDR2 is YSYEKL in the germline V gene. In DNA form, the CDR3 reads TGCGCCAGCAGCCAGGGGTCCGGGACAGGGATTGGAGATACGCAGTATTTT. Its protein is CASSQGSGTGIGDTQYF.

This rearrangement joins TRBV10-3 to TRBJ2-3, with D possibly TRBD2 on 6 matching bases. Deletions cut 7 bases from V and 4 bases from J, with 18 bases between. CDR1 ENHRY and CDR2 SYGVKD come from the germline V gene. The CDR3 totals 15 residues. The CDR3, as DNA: TGTGCCATCAACCGGGACTCAGGGTCTTCAGATACGCAGTATTTT. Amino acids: CAINRDSGSSDTQYF.

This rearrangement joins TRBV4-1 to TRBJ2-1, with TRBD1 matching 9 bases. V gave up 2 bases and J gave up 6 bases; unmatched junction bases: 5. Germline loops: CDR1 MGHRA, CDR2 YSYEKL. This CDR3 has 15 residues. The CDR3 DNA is TGCGCCAGCAGCCAAAGGACAGGGGCCCTCAATGAGCAGTTCTTC. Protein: CASSQRTGALNEQFF.

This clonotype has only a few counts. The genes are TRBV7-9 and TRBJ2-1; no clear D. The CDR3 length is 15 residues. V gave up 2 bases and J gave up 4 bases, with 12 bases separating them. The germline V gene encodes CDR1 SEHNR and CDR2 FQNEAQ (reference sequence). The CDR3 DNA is TGTGCCAGCAGCTTACTGCGTGGCACTTACAATGAGCAGTTCTTC. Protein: CASSLLRGTYNEQFF. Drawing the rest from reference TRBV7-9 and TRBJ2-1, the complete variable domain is DTGVSQNPRHKITKRGQNVTFRCDPISEHNRLYWYRQTLGQGPEFLTYFQNEAQLEKSRLLSDRFSAERPKGSFSTLEIQRTEQGDSAMYLCASSLLRGTYNEQFFGPGTRLTVL.

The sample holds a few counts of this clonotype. CDR3 nucleotides: TGCGCCAGCAGCCTTGTTCCGGGACAAATATTCTACGAGCAGTACTTC. It yields the protein CASSLVPGQIFYEQYF. This chain joins TRBV5-1 and TRBJ2-7; D perhaps matches TRBD1 (6 bases). Germline V CDR1 and CDR2: SGHRS, YFSETQ. The germline V and J ends were trimmed by 4 bases and 3 bases, with 20 bases remaining between them. This CDR3 comprises 16 residues.

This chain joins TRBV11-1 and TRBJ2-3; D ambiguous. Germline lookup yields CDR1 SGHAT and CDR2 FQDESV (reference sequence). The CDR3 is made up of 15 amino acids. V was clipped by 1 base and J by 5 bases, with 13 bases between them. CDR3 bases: TGTGCCAGCAGCTTAGGCCTTGGACGGTTAGATACGCAGTATTTT. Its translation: CASSLGLGRLDTQYF.

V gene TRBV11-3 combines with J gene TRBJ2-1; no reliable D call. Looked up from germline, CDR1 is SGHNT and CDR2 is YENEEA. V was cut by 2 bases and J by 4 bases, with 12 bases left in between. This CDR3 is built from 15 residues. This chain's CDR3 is CASSLSPAGYNEQFF. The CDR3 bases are TGTGCCAGCAGCTTATCTCCGGCTGGTTACAATGAGCAGTTCTTC.

CDR3 residues: CASSPRQDNEQFF. DNA of the CDR3: TGTGCCAGCTCACCAAGACAGGACAATGAGCAGTTCTTC. V gene TRBV18 combines with J gene TRBJ2-1, with D maybe TRBD1 (6 bases). The germline gives CDR1 KGHSH, CDR2 LQKENI. The V and J ends lost 2 bases and 5 bases respectively, with 7 bases between them. The CDR3 is made up of 13 amino acids.

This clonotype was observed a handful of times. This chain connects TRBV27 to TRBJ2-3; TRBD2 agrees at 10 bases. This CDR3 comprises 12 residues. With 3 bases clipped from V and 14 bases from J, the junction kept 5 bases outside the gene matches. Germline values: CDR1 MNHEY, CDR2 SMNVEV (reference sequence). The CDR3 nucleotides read TGTGCCAGCAGTTTTCCTAGCGGGGGCTTGTATTTT. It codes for CASSFPSGGLYF.